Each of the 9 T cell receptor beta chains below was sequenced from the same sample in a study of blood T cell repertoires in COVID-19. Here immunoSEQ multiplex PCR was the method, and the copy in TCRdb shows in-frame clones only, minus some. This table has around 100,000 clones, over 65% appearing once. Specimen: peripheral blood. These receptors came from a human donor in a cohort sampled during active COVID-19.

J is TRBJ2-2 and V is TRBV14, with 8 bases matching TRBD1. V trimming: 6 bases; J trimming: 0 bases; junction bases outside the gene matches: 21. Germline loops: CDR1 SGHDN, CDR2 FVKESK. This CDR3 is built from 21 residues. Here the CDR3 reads CASRTIGGQAPSDANTGELFF. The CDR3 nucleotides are TGTGCCAGCAGAACAATTGGGGGACAGGCCCCATCCGACGCGAACACCGGGGAGCTGTTTTTT.

The CDR3 protein is CAAGSGANVLTF. Written as DNA, the CDR3 is TGTGCCGCGGGCTCTGGGGCCAACGTCCTGACTTTC. The chain employs TRBV5-6 and TRBJ2-6; possibly TRBD2 for D (5 bases). V was cut by 10 bases and J by 0 bases, with 5 bases left in between. Germline V CDR1 and CDR2: SGHDT, YYEEEE. The CDR3 runs to 12 residues.

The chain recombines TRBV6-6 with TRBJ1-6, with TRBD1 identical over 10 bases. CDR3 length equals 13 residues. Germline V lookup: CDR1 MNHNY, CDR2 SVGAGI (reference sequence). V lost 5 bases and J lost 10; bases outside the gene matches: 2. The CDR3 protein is CASSGTGESPLHF. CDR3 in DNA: TGTGCCAGCAGTGGGACAGGGGAATCACCCCTCCACTTT.

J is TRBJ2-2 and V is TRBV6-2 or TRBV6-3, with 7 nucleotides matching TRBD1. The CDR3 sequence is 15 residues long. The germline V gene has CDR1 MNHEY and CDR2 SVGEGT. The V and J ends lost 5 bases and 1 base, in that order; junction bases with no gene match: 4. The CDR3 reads CASSQRDRNTGELFF. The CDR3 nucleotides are TGTGCCAGCAGTCAACGGGACAGGAACACCGGGGAGCTGTTTTTT.

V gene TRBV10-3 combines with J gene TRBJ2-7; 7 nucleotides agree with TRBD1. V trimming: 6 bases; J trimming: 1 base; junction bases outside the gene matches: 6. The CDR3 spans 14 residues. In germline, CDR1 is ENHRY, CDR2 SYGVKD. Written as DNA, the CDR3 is TGTGCCATCAGCCCGGGACAGCTATCCTACGAGCAGTACTTC. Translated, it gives CAISPGQLSYEQYF.

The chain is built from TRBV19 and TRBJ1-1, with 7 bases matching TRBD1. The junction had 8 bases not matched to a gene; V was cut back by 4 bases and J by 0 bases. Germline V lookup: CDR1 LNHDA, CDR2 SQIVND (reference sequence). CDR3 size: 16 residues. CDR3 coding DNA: TGTGCCAGTAGTAGCCTGGGACAGCTCATGAACACTGAAGCTTTCTTT. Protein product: CASSSLGQLMNTEAFF.

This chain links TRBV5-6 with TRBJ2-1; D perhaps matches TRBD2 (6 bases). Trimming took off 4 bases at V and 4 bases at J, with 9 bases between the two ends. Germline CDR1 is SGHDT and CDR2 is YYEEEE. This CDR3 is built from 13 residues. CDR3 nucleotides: TGTGCCAGCAGCGTAGGAGGGTACAATGAGCAGTTCTTC. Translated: CASSVGGYNEQFF.

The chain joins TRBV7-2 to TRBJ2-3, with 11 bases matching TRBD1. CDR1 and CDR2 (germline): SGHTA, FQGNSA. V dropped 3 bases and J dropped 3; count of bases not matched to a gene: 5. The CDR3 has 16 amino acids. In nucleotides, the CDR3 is TGTGCCAGCAGCTTCCGAGGGACAGGGGGAACAGATACGCAGTATTTT. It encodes CASSFRGTGGTDTQYF.

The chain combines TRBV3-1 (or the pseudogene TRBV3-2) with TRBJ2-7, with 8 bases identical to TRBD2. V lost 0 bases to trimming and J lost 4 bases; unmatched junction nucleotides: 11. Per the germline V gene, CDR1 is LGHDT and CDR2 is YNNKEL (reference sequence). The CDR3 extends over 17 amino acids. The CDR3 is CASSQEAGGPPLYEQYF. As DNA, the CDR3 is TGTGCCAGCAGCCAAGAGGCGGGGGGCCCTCCCCTTTACGAGCAGTACTTC.